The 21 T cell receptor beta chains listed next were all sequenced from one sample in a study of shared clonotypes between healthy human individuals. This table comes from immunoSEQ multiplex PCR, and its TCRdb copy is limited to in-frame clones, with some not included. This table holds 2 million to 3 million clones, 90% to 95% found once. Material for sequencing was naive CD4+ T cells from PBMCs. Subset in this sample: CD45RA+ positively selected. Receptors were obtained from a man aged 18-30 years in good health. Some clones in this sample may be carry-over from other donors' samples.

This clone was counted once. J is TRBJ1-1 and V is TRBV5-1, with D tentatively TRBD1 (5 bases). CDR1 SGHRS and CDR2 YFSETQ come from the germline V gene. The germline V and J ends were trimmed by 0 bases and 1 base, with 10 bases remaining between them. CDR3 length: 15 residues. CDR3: CASSLVMGQNTEAFF. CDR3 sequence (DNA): TGCGCCAGCAGCTTGGTAATGGGGCAGAACACTGAAGCTTTCTTT. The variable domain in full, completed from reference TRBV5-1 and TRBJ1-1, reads KAGVTQTPRYLIKTRGQQVTLSCSPISGHRSVSWYQQTPGQGLQFLFEYFSETQRNKGNFPGRFSGRQFSNSRSEMNVSTLELGDSALYLCASSLVMGQNTEAFFGQGTRLTVV.

CDR3 protein: CASSQAGARGYGYTF. CDR3 sequence (DNA): TGTGCCAGCAGCCAAGCGGGGGCGCGGGGCTATGGCTACACCTTC. The rearrangement uses TRBV4-2 and TRBJ1-2; D might be TRBD1 (6 bases). The V gene lost 1 base and the J gene lost 4 bases, with 13 bases spanning the gap. The CDR3 is 15 amino acids. CDR1 is LGHNA, CDR2 YNFKEQ, per germline.

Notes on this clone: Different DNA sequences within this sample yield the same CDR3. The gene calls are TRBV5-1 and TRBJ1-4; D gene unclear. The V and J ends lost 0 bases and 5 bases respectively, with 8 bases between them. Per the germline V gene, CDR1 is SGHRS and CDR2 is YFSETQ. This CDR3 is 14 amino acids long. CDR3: CASSLEGPNEKLFF. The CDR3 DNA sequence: TGCGCCAGCAGCTTGGAAGGGCCCAATGAAAAACTGTTTTTT.

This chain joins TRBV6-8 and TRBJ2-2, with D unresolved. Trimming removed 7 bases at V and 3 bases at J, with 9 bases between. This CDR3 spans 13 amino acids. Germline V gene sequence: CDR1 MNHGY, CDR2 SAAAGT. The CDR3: CASKGSHTGELFF. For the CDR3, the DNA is TGTGCCAGCAAGGGCAGTCACACCGGGGAGCTGTTTTTT.

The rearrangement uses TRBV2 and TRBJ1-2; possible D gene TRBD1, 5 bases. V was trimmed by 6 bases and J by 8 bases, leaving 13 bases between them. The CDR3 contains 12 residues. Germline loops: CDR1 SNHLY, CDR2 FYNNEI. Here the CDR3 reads CASSEGTRGYTF. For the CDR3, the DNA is TGTGCCAGCAGCGAGGGGACTAGAGGCTACACCTTC.

The chain's CDR3 is CASSQGRQGRSVTEAFF. For the CDR3, the DNA is TGCGCCAGCAGCCAAGGAAGACAGGGGCGATCGGTGACTGAAGCTTTCTTT. The chain couples TRBV4-3 to TRBJ1-1; 8 bases are a match to TRBD1. The CDR3 consists of 17 residues. The J segment lost 5 bases and the V segment lost 1 base, leaving 12 bases of the junction unmatched. Germline CDR1 and CDR2: LGHNA and YSLEER.

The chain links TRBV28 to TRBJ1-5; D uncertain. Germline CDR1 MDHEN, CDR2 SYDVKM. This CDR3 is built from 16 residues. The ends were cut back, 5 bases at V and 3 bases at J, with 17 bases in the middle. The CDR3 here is CASSNPGIRNNQPQHF. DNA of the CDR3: TGTGCCAGCAGTAACCCCGGGATTCGAAACAATCAGCCCCAGCATTTT. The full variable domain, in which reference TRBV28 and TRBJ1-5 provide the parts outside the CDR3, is DVKVTQSSRYLVKRTGEKVFLECVQDMDHENMFWYRQDPGLGLRLIYFSYDVKMKEKGDIPEGYSVSREKKERFSLILESASTNQTSMYLCASSNPGIRNNQPQHFGDGTRLSIL.

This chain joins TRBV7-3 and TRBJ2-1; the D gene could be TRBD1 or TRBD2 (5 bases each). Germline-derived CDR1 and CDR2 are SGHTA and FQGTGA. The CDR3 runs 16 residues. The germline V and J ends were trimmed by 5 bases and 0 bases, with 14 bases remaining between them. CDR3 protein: CASSQGRKSSYNEQFF. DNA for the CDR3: TGTGCCAGCAGCCAGGGACGTAAGAGCTCCTACAATGAGCAGTTCTTC.

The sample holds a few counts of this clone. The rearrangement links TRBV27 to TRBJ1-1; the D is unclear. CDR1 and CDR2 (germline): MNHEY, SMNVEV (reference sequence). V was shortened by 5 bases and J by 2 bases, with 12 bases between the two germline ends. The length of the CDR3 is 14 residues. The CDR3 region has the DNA TGTGCCAGCAGTCCTCTCTACCCCAACACTGAAGCTTTCTTT. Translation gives CASSPLYPNTEAFF.

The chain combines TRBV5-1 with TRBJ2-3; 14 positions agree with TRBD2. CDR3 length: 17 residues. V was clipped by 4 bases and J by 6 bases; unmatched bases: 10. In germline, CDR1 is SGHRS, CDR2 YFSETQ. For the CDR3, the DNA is TGCGCCAGCAGCCCACCCACGACTAGCGGGGGGGCGGATACGCAGTATTTT. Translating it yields CASSPPTTSGGADTQYF.

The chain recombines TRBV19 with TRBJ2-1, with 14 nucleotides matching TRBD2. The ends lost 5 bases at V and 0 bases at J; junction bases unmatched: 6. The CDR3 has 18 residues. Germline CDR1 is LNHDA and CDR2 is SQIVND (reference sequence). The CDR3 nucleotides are TGTGCCAGTAGTCCCGGGACTAGCGGGAGCCTCTCCTACAATGAGCAGTTCTTC. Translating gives CASSPGTSGSLSYNEQFF.

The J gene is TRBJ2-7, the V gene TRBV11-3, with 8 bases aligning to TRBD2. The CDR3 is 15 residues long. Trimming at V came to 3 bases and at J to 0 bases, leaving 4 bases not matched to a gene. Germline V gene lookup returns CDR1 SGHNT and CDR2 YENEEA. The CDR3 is CASSFDGTSSYEQYF. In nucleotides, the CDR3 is TGTGCCAGCAGCTTTGACGGGACTAGCTCCTACGAGCAGTACTTC.

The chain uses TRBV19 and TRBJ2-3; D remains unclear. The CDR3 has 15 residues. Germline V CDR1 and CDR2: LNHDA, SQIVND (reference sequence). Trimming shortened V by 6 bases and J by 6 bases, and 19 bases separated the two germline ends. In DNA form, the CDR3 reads TGTGCCAGTAGCATTCCCTGGGCCTCGGTGGATACGCAGTATTTT. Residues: CASSIPWASVDTQYF.

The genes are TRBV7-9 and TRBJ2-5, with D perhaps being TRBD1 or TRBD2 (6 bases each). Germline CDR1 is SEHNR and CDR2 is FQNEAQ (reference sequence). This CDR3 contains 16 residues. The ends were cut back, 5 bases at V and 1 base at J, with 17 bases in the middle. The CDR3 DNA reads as TGTGCCAGCAGCCCCAAGGGGGGTCTTACCCAAGAGACCCAGTACTTC. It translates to CASSPKGGLTQETQYF.

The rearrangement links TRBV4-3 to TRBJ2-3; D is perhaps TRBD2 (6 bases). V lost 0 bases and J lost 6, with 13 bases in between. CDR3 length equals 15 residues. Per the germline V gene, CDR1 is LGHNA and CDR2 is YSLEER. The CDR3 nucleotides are TGCGCCAGCAGCCAAGATCGGGGACTCCCCGATACGCAGTATTTT. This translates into CASSQDRGLPDTQYF.

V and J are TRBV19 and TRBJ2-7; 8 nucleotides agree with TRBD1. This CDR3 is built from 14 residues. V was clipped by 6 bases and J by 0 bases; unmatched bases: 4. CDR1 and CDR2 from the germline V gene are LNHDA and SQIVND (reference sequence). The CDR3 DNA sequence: TGTGCCAGTAGGCAGGGGGCTAGCTCCTACGAGCAGTACTTC. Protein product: CASRQGASSYEQYF.

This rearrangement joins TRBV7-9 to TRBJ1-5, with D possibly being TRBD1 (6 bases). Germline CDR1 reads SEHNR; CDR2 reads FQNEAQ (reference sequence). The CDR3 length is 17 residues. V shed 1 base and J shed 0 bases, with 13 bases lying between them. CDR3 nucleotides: TGTGCCAGCAGCTTAGTGGGGGCAGCCTATAGCAATCAGCCCCAGCATTTT. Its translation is CASSLVGAAYSNQPQHF.

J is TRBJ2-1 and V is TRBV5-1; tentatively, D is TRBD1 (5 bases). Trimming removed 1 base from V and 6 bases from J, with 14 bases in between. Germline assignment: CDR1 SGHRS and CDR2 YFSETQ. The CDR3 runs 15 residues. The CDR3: CASSLRTPTPNEQFF. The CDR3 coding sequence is TGCGCCAGCAGCTTGCGGACACCGACCCCCAATGAGCAGTTCTTC.

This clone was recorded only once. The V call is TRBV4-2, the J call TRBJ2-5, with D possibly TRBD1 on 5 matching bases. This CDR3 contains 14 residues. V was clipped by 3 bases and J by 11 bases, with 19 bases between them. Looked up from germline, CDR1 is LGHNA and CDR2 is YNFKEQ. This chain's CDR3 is CASSQGRLVGEQYF. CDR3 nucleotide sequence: TGTGCCAGCAGCCAGGGGCGGTTGGTAGGTGAGCAGTACTTC.

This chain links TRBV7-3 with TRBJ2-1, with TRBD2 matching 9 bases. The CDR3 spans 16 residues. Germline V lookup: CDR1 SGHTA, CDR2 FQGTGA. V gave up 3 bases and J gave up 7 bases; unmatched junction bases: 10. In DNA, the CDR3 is TGTGCCAGCAGCTTTTTACAAGCGGGAGGACTTAATGAGCAGTTCTTC. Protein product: CASSFLQAGGLNEQFF.

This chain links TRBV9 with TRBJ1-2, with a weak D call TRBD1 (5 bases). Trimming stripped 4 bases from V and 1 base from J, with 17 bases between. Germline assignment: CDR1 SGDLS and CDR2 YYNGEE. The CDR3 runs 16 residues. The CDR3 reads CASSSTQGPYNYGYTF. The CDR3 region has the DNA TGTGCCAGCAGCTCCACCCAGGGACCCTATAACTATGGCTACACCTTC.